At least ten counts were recorded for the clone carrying this TCR beta chain. The antigen remains unidentified. The CDR3 is 15 amino acids. With V trimmed by 2 bases and J by 4 bases, 5 bases remained unmatched. The germline V gene encodes CDR1 SGHTA and CDR2 FQGNSA. MiXCR was run by TCRdb on the RT-PCR reads, yielding one entry per CDR3 protein. The sample holds over 750,000 distinct CDR3 sequences, about 20% seen once. This sample stems from a study of response to subunit inactivated influenza vaccine. Findings and limits, study-wide: A suggestion made by the authors is that each seasonal influenza vaccination recruits few new T cells.

The chain carries TRBV7-2 and TRBJ2-1; 7 bases line up with TRBD2. This sample comprised PBMCs from blood, obtained about 5 days after vaccination. The sequence was collected from a man aged 45-65 years who received an inactivated influenza vaccine. CDR3 sequence: CASSLNGLDYNEQFF. CDR3 coding DNA: TGTGCCAGCAGCTTAAATGGACTAGATTACAATGAGCAGTTCTTC.